This record concerns one TCR beta chain sequence. What it binds is not known. Sample treatment: roughly 11-day PBMC culture with coronavirus spike peptide pools or control peptides (ViraFEST assay). Researchers collected the unexposed donor's CD4+ T cells before the COVID-19 pandemic (2011-2018). At the Johns Hopkins FTIC core, DNA taken from cultured CD4+ T cells was sequenced by way of the Oncomine TCR Beta short-read assay. Via MiXCR, TCRdb re-called the PCR reads, giving one row per CDR3 protein. The data hold 6,500 to 7,500 distinct CDR3 sequences, with 20% to 25% observed a single time. This specimen belongs to a study of vaccination and CD4 T cells after COVID-19. Per germline, CDR1 MRHNA and CDR2 SNTAGT. The V gene lost 5 bases and the J gene lost 5 bases, with 17 bases spanning the gap. The CDR3 extends over 15 amino acids.

Sequencing was performed on CD4+ T cells from blood, cultured in vitro. The chain carries TRBV6-4 and TRBJ2-3, with D hard to call. The clonotype comes from a human donor in good health. CDR3 in amino acids: CASSKGWPGGDTQYF. The CDR3 DNA follows: TGTGCCAGCAGTAAAGGGTGGCCGGGCGGAGATACGCAGTATTTT.